The source of this TCR beta chain is a study of tumor-infiltrating lymphocytes in localized non-small cell lung cancer. Looking at the study overall: Resected tumor was paired with non-adjacent uninvolved lung from the same patient. Study-wide points: No T-cell fraction difference was seen between IM1 and IM2 tumors. Recurrence-free survival showed no association with tumor T-cell fraction. TCRbeta sequencing showed higher T cell infiltration in tumors than uninvolved lung.

The method was immunoSEQ multiplex PCR; TCRdb's version includes in-frame clones alone and lacks a portion of them. This sample carries more than 9,500 clones, more than 60% of them seen once, and the ten largest clones take under 5.5%. Concerning this clone: What it recognizes is unknown.

The CDR3 totals 19 residues. The ends lost 4 bases at V and 1 base at J; junction bases unmatched: 15. The germline CDR1 and CDR2 sequences are MNHNS and SASEGT. The genes are TRBV6-1 and TRBJ1-5; 8 nucleotides agree with TRBD1. The sequenced sample was lung tumor tissue. This receptor was obtained from a human donor with non-small cell lung cancer. CDR3 region: CASSGPGGRIGPSNQPQHF. The CDR3 DNA follows: TGTGCCAGCAGTGGCCCAGGGGGCAGGATTGGACCGAGCAATCAGCCCCAGCATTTT.